This paragraph covers one T cell receptor (beta chain) sequence. The antigen remains undetermined. Sequencing used immunoSEQ multiplex PCR; TCRdb keeps in-frame clones, though not all of them. Of roughly 2 million clones listed, almost 96% are singletons. This CDR3 has 14 amino acids. Per germline, CDR1 SEHNR and CDR2 FQNEAQ (reference sequence). J lost 3 bases, V lost 4 bases, and 2 bases had no gene match. This specimen belongs to a study of shared clonotypes between healthy human individuals. Study observations and caveats: Richness estimates generally favored naive over memory subsets.

This receptor was identified in a man aged 18 to 35 in good health. V is TRBV7-9 and J is TRBJ1-5; 8 nucleotides align to TRBD1. Sequenced: naive CD4+ T cells sorted from blood. The subset is: CD45RA+ positively selected. The CDR3 bases are TGTGCCAGCAGCTCGGACAGGGACAATCAGCCCCAGCATTTT. This codes for CASSSDRDNQPQHF.